This T cell receptor (beta chain) was identified in a study of human T cells and chemical hapten exposure. This clonotype was found many times. It was from unfractionated whole blood that total RNA was extracted. During construction of the library, unique molecular identifiers were attached to individual cDNA molecules for quantitative, reproducible TCR counting. One entry per CDR3 protein, called by TCRdb with MiXCR from the reads. The sample lists about 120,000 distinct CDR3 sequences; 6.5% to 10% were seen once. The sample consisted of whole blood. The receptor was derived from a human donor in good health. Some clones in this sample may be carry-over from other donors' samples.

The CDR3 DNA follows: TGCGCCAGCAGCCCCCGGGGCCACTACGAGCAGTACTTC. The encoded protein is CASSPRGHYEQYF. This rearrangement joins TRBV4-3 to TRBJ2-7; the D gene could be TRBD1 or TRBD2 (5 bases each). Trimming took off 4 bases at V and 3 bases at J, with 10 bases between the two ends. The CDR3 totals 13 residues. Germline CDR1 LGHNA, CDR2 YSLEER.